A single T cell receptor (beta chain) is shown here with its context. The antigen is unknown. This sample stems from a study of shared clonotypes between healthy human individuals. The study, taken as a whole, reports: It was observed that 5% to 6.5% of naive CD4 clonotypes were shared across a handful of donors.

Germline CDR1 and CDR2: SGHDT and YYEEEE. V dropped 4 bases and J dropped 0; count of bases not matched to a gene: 4. CDR3 length: 16 amino acids. Researchers partitioned CD4+ cells into CD45RA+ naive and CD45RA-negative memory subsets. Some clones are missing from TCRdb's copy, which holds only in-frame ones; the method was immunoSEQ multiplex PCR. The repertoire holds about 1 million clones, around 74% seen once, with around 1.5% in the top ten. Material: memory CD4+ T cells sorted from blood. Subset in this sample: CD45RA-negative fraction. V usage is TRBV5-6 and J usage is TRBJ2-1; 10 bases agree with TRBD2. This TCR was recovered from a man aged 18 to 30 in good health. CDR3 in amino acids: CASSERTSGSYNEQFF. The CDR3 DNA reads TGTGCCAGCAGCGAAAGGACTAGCGGCTCCTACAATGAGCAGTTCTTC.